Listed here are 32 T cell receptor beta chains from one sample, sequenced in a study of blood T cell repertoires in COVID-19. Method: immunoSEQ multiplex PCR; TCRdb's copy keeps in-frame clones and lacks some. This table holds 200,000 to 250,000 clones, 70% to 90% found once. Sequencing was carried out using peripheral blood. The receptors come from a man in his forties with acute or convalescent COVID-19.

This chain joins TRBV30 and TRBJ2-5, with unresolved D. V lost 2 bases, J lost 1 base, and 8 bases lay in between. The CDR3 has 13 amino acids. Germline V gives CDR1 GTSNPN, CDR2 SVGIG (reference sequence). The CDR3 DNA reads TGTGCCTGGAGTAGAGGATCCCAAGAGACCCAGTACTTC. Translated, it gives CAWSRGSQETQYF.

The chain uses TRBV9 and TRBJ2-3; 10 positions agree with TRBD1. The trim removed 3 bases at V and 14 bases at J, leaving 12 bases unmatched. CDR3 length equals 14 residues. Germline V gene sequence: CDR1 SGDLS, CDR2 YYNGEE. CDR3 loop: CASSADGGQGLLYF. The CDR3, as DNA: TGTGCCAGCAGCGCTGACGGGGGACAGGGGTTGTTGTATTTT.

The J gene is TRBJ2-5, the V gene TRBV10-2, with a weak D call TRBD2 (5 bases). Germline V gene data show CDR1 as WSHSY and CDR2 as SAAADI. The V and J ends lost 3 bases and 3 bases respectively, with 11 bases between them. The CDR3 runs to 14 residues. The CDR3 sequence: CASSESGRKETQYF. CDR3 in DNA: TGCGCCAGCAGTGAATCGGGGAGAAAAGAGACCCAGTACTTC.

The V call is TRBV28, the J call TRBJ2-2; TRBD2 agrees at 12 bases. The length of the CDR3 is 17 residues. V shed 6 bases and J 4 bases; nucleotides not matched to a gene: 9. Germline CDR1 is MDHEN and CDR2 is SYDVKM. Here the CDR3 DNA reads TGTGCCAGCAGCCAAGGACTAGCGGGGACCCCCACCGGGGAGCTGTTTTTT. Residues: CASSQGLAGTPTGELFF.

This clone was seen more than once but under ten times. V gene TRBV25-1 combines with J gene TRBJ1-1; D is ambiguous. V was cut by 5 bases and J by 3 bases, with 7 bases left in between. This CDR3 is 12 amino acids long. Germline values: CDR1 MGHDK, CDR2 SYGVNS. In DNA form, the CDR3 reads TGTGCCAGCAGTTCTGTCTACACTGAAGCTTTCTTT. This sequence encodes CASSSVYTEAFF. The full variable domain, rest sourced from reference TRBV25-1 and TRBJ1-1, is EADIYQTPRYLVIGTGKKITLECSQTMGHDKMYWYQQDPGMELHLIHYSYGVNSTEKGDLSSESTVSRIRTEHFPLTLESARPSHTSQYLCASSSVYTEAFFGQGTRLTVV.

The chain couples TRBV6-5 to TRBJ2-2; tentative D call: TRBD1 (6 bases). The CDR3 sequence is 13 residues long. V gave up 10 bases and J gave up 2 bases, with 11 bases separating them. Germline values: CDR1 MNHEY, CDR2 SVGAGI. The CDR3 protein is CATWTVNTGELFF. The DNA of the CDR3 is TGTGCCACCTGGACAGTAAACACCGGGGAGCTGTTTTTT.

CDR3 sequence reads: CASSLAGVDEQFF. In DNA, the CDR3 is TGTGCCAGCAGCTTAGCCGGGGTAGATGAGCAGTTCTTC. The chain links TRBV7-9 to TRBJ2-1; maybe TRBD2 (5 bases). Trimming took off 0 bases at V and 8 bases at J, with 8 bases between the two ends. The CDR3 is 13 residues long. Germline V CDR1 and CDR2: SEHNR, FQNEAQ (reference sequence). Using reference TRBV7-9 and TRBJ2-1 for the parts outside the CDR3, the full variable domain is DTGVSQNPRHKITKRGQNVTFRCDPISEHNRLYWYRQTLGQGPEFLTYFQNEAQLEKSRLLSDRFSAERPKGSFSTLEIQRTEQGDSAMYLCASSLAGVDEQFFGPGTRLTVL.

V is TRBV4-2 and J is TRBJ1-3, with D perhaps matching TRBD1 (6 bases). CDR3 length: 16 residues. Between the trimmed V and J ends, which lost 0 bases and 0 bases, there was a span of 9 bases. The germline V gene has CDR1 LGHNA and CDR2 YNFKEQ. The CDR3 protein is CASSQESGVSGNTIYF. CDR3 DNA: TGTGCCAGCAGCCAAGAGTCAGGGGTCTCTGGAAACACCATATATTTT.

V usage is TRBV2 and J usage is TRBJ2-5, with D possibly being TRBD2 (5 bases). V was trimmed by 7 bases and J by 2 bases, leaving 11 bases between them. In germline, CDR1 is SNHLY, CDR2 FYNNEI. CDR3 length equals 13 residues. This CDR3 is CASTGNSQETQYF. In DNA, the CDR3 is TGTGCCAGCACGGGGAATTCGCAAGAGACCCAGTACTTC.

V is TRBV5-6 and J is TRBJ2-7; 11 bases are shared with TRBD1. The CDR3 loop spans 16 amino acids. After removal of 4 bases from V and 6 bases from J, the junction contained 12 bases not matched to a gene. Germline V CDR1 and CDR2: SGHDT, YYEEEE. As DNA, the CDR3 is TGTGCCAGCAGCAAGGACAGGGGGCTTGCAAGGGCCGAGCAGTACTTC. Its protein is CASSKDRGLARAEQYF.

J is TRBJ1-4 and V is TRBV18, with 7 bases that match TRBD1. The ends lost 5 bases at V and 7 bases at J; junction bases unmatched: 7. This CDR3 region has 14 residues. Germline V gene sequence: CDR1 KGHSH, CDR2 LQKENI. CDR3 nucleotide sequence: TGTGCCAGCTCAGCTTTGGACAGGAGTGAAAAACTGTTTTTT. Protein sequence: CASSALDRSEKLFF.

On this clone: This CDR3 is also generated by other DNA sequences in the sample. The chain links TRBV29-1 to TRBJ2-7; a possible D gene is TRBD1 (7 bases). Deletions cut 3 bases from V and 0 bases from J, with 9 bases between. Germline CDR1 is SQVTM and CDR2 is ANQGSEA. The CDR3 consists of 13 residues. The DNA for the CDR3 is TGCAGCGTTGAGCAGGGGGGCTCCTACGAGCAGTACTTC. It encodes CSVEQGGSYEQYF.

This chain joins TRBV4-2 and TRBJ2-5, with 9 positions matching TRBD2. CDR3 length: 15 residues. Germline-derived CDR1 and CDR2 are LGHNA and YNFKEQ. V shed 0 bases, J shed 4 bases, and the junction held 3 bases outside the gene matches. The CDR3 region has the DNA TGTGCCAGCAGCCAAGAATCGCGGGGGGGAGAGACCCAGTACTTC. It codes for CASSQESRGGETQYF.

This rearrangement joins TRBV4-1 to TRBJ2-1; 8 nucleotides agree with TRBD1. From germline, CDR1 is MGHRA and CDR2 YSYEKL. Trimming cost V 2 bases and J 8 bases; bases outside gene matches: 8. The CDR3 sequence is 15 residues long. In DNA form, the CDR3 reads TGCGCCAGCAGCCAAAAGGACAGGGAAAAAGATGAGCAGTTCTTC. It translates to CASSQKDREKDEQFF.

This clone was seen more than once but under ten times. The V and J genes are TRBV7-2 and TRBJ2-7, with D possibly TRBD1 on 5 matching bases. The CDR3 is made up of 13 amino acids. Germline CDR1 SGHTA, CDR2 FQGNSA. Deletions cut 7 bases from V and 0 bases from J, with 10 bases between. Written as DNA, the CDR3 is TGTGCCAGCACCTTGACAGACTCCTACGAGCAGTACTTC. Its protein is CASTLTDSYEQYF.

This chain connects TRBV2 to TRBJ2-4, with 8 bases fitting TRBD1. The J segment lost 2 bases and the V segment lost 4 bases, leaving 1 base of the junction unmatched. The CDR3 loop spans 14 amino acids. In germline, CDR1 is SNHLY, CDR2 FYNNEI. The chain's CDR3 is CASSGTGSKNIQYF. The CDR3 region has the DNA TGTGCCAGCAGTGGGACAGGGTCCAAAAACATTCAGTACTTC.

V usage is TRBV7-3 and J usage is TRBJ2-7, with TRBD2 as a possible D gene (6 bases). Trimming took off 2 bases at V and 4 bases at J, with 15 bases between the two ends. The V gene's germline CDR1 is SGHTA and CDR2 FQGTGA. The CDR3 sequence is 15 residues long. The CDR3 loop reads CASSLVSGGEYEQYF. For the CDR3, the DNA is TGTGCCAGCAGCTTAGTTTCGGGCGGGGAATACGAGCAGTACTTC.

This chain uses TRBV5-1 with TRBJ2-5, with 7 bases that match TRBD1. The CDR3 contains 13 residues. Germline CDR1 reads SGHRS; CDR2 reads YFSETQ. After removal of 3 bases from V and 9 bases from J, the junction contained 8 bases not matched to a gene. The CDR3 bases are TGCGCCAGCAGCTCATCCTTCCAGGGGGCCCAGTACTTC. Translation: CASSSSFQGAQYF.

The gene calls are TRBV18 and TRBJ1-1; weak D call: TRBD1 (5 bases). The germline V gene has CDR1 KGHSH and CDR2 LQKENI. The V gene lost 0 bases and the J gene lost 5 bases, with 13 bases spanning the gap. The CDR3 totals 15 residues. The CDR3 is CASSPPGREGTEAFF. CDR3 in DNA: TGTGCCAGCTCACCACCGGGCAGGGAAGGGACTGAAGCTTTCTTT.

The V call is TRBV30, the J call TRBJ1-2; tentative D call: TRBD1 (5 bases). V lost 3 bases and J 6 bases, leaving 26 bases between the germline ends. Germline assignment: CDR1 GTSNPN and CDR2 SVGIG (reference sequence). CDR3 length: 17 amino acids. The DNA of the CDR3 is TGTGCCTGGAGGACTCCCAGGGCTTCCCTCTATGTCGATGGCTACACCTTC. Its translation: CAWRTPRASLYVDGYTF.

This chain links TRBV7-8 with TRBJ1-1; D is perhaps TRBD1 (6 bases). This CDR3 comprises 12 residues. With 5 bases removed from V and 9 bases from J, the gap between germline ends came to 13 bases. Germline assignment: CDR1 SGHVS and CDR2 FQNEAQ. CDR3 DNA: TGTGCCAGCAGCCTACGTACAGGGAAAGCTTTCTTT. Translated, it gives CASSLRTGKAFF.

This clone was counted a single time. This chain joins TRBV5-1 and TRBJ1-2; 7 nucleotides agree with TRBD1. CDR1 SGHRS and CDR2 YFSETQ come from the germline V gene. There are 14 residues in the CDR3. V dropped 4 bases and J dropped 2; count of bases not matched to a gene: 5. The CDR3 region is CASSTTGTNYGYTF. The DNA of the CDR3 is TGCGCCAGCAGCACGACAGGGACAAACTATGGCTACACCTTC.

The J gene is TRBJ1-1, the V gene TRBV5-4; TRBD1 agrees at 10 bases. This CDR3 contains 15 residues. V lost 4 bases and J lost 4; bases outside the gene matches: 7. Per germline, CDR1 SGHNT and CDR2 YYREEE (reference sequence). CDR3 sequence: CASSPPGQGPTEAFF. The CDR3, as DNA: TGTGCCAGCAGCCCACCGGGACAGGGGCCCACTGAAGCTTTCTTT.

The chain joins TRBV6-5 to TRBJ2-7; tentative D call: TRBD2 (5 bases). V shed 6 bases and J shed 1 base, with 13 bases lying between them. The CDR3 is made up of 14 amino acids. Germline-derived CDR1 and CDR2 are MNHEY and SVGAGI. The CDR3 DNA sequence: TGTGCCAGCAGGACTCCCTCGGGGTCCTACGAGCAGTACTTC. Protein sequence: CASRTPSGSYEQYF.

This clone was seen only once. J is TRBJ1-2 and V is TRBV6-5; D remains ambiguous. Trimming took off 7 bases at V and 4 bases at J, with 13 bases between the two ends. In germline, CDR1 is MNHEY, CDR2 SVGAGI. The CDR3 contains 13 residues. The CDR3 is CASIARTSYGYTF. The CDR3 DNA follows: TGTGCCAGCATAGCCAGAACCTCCTATGGCTACACCTTC.

V and J are TRBV7-2 and TRBJ1-2; possibly TRBD1 for D (5 bases). The ends were cut back, 2 bases at V and 8 bases at J, with 9 bases in the middle. Per germline, CDR1 SGHTA and CDR2 FQGNSA. The CDR3 consists of 12 residues. The CDR3 DNA reads as TGTGCCAGCAGCTTAAGACAGACCGGCTACACCTTC. Its translation is CASSLRQTGYTF.

This sequence joins TRBV29-1 and TRBJ2-7, with 8 bases that match TRBD1. CDR3 size: 14 residues. Germline-derived CDR1 and CDR2 are SQVTM and ANQGSEA. After removal of 6 bases from V and 4 bases from J, the junction contained 11 bases not matched to a gene. CDR3 protein: CSVRKGQGAYEQYF. The CDR3 region has the DNA TGCAGCGTACGGAAGGGGCAGGGGGCTTACGAGCAGTACTTC.

This clone was counted once. J is TRBJ1-1 and V is TRBV4-1; the D gene is possibly TRBD1 (5 bases). Germline assignment: CDR1 MGHRA and CDR2 YSYEKL. The CDR3 loop spans 15 amino acids. The V end was cut by 4 bases, the J end by 4 bases, with 16 bases between. CDR3: CASSPAGEGSTEAFF. CDR3 nucleotide sequence: TGCGCCAGCAGCCCTGCGGGGGAGGGGAGCACTGAAGCTTTCTTT.

This clone has a single count. V gene TRBV2 combines with J gene TRBJ1-1; TRBD1 is a possible D gene (6 bases). In germline, CDR1 is SNHLY, CDR2 FYNNEI. Deletions cut 2 bases from V and 0 bases from J, with 7 bases between. This CDR3 is built from 14 residues. In DNA form, the CDR3 reads TGTGCCAGCAGTGAACGACAGGTGAACACTGAAGCTTTCTTT. This translates into CASSERQVNTEAFF.

A few counts support this clone. The chain employs TRBV21-1 and TRBJ1-2; TRBD1 is taken as the D call from the table, unchecked against the DNA. TRBV21-1 is termed a pseudogene. The CDR3 is made up of 18 amino acids. As DNA, the CDR3 is TGTGCCAGGGGGATCCGACTACAGGGGGAGAAACCCATCGAAGGCTACACCTTC. Protein: CARGIRLQGEKPIEGYTF.

This rearrangement joins TRBV5-1 to TRBJ1-1, with D possibly TRBD1 on 6 matching bases. The CDR3 spans 17 residues. V was trimmed by 3 bases and J by 0 bases, leaving 18 bases between them. The germline V gene has CDR1 SGHRS and CDR2 YFSETQ. The CDR3 reads CASSYQPSDSLNTEAFF. CDR3 bases: TGCGCCAGCAGCTATCAACCCTCGGACAGCTTGAACACTGAAGCTTTCTTT.

The chain is built from TRBV7-6 and TRBJ2-3, with 14 bases identical to TRBD2. CDR3 length: 14 amino acids. Trimming cost V 1 base and J 12 bases; bases outside gene matches: 3. The germline CDR1 and CDR2 sequences are SGHVS and FNYEAQ. The chain's CDR3 is CASSLGGLAGVQYF. The CDR3, as DNA: TGTGCCAGCAGCTTAGGGGGACTAGCGGGGGTCCAGTATTTT.